The 9 T cell receptor beta chains reported below all come from one sample, sequenced in a study of T cells in Graves' hyperthyroidism and ophthalmopathy (dated 2019 in TCRdb). Libraries were constructed by multiplex PCR. This sample was sequenced with an Illumina HiSeq 2000. TCR beta CDR3 regions were amplified from RNA transcripts. A first-round RT-PCR of the TCR CDR3 used the HTBI primer set with the Qiagen OneStep RT-PCR kit. TCRdb passed the public sequencing reads through fastp at Q25 and MiXCR, retaining productive beta sequences. CDR3 protein duplicates are merged, each entry listing the most common genes and DNA. Present in this sample are around 350,000 distinct CDR3 sequences, about 18% of which were seen just once. The ten top clones hold 3% to 4.5% of the sample. Sequenced: blood. Receptors were obtained from a woman younger than 30 with Graves' hyperthyroidism.

This clonotype was counted between two and nine times. The chain couples TRBV7-8 to TRBJ1-5; weak D call: TRBD1 (5 bases). Trimming left V 5 bases short and J 5 bases short, with 19 bases between. Germline V gene lookup returns CDR1 SGHVS and CDR2 FQNEAQ. The CDR3 loop spans 16 amino acids. The CDR3 DNA reads as TGTGCCAGCAGCCCTCTGGCGGACTCGGGGGATCAGCCCCAGCATTTT. This gives the protein CASSPLADSGDQPQHF.

At least ten counts were recorded for this clonotype. The CDR3 loop reads CASSLAGLAGQETQYF. The CDR3 nucleotides are TGTGCCAGCAGCTTAGCGGGACTAGCGGGGCAAGAGACCCAGTACTTC. This chain uses TRBV7-9 with TRBJ2-5; 13 bases line up with TRBD2. The CDR3 covers 16 residues. Germline V gene sequence: CDR1 SEHNR, CDR2 FQNEAQ (reference sequence). J gave up 2 bases and V 0 bases, and 0 bases lay outside the gene matches.

The table lists this clonotype with many counts. V and J are TRBV28 and TRBJ2-2; tentatively, D is TRBD1 (6 bases). Germline V lookup: CDR1 MDHEN, CDR2 SYDVKM. Trimming cost V 10 bases and J 7 bases, with 19 bases left between them. The CDR3 extends over 14 amino acids. CDR3 coding DNA: TGTGCCACTTCTGGACAGACTTTCGGCGGGGAGCTGTTTTTT. Translated: CATSGQTFGGELFF.

The J gene is TRBJ2-7, the V gene TRBV5-1; possible D gene TRBD2, 6 bases. This CDR3 is built from 15 residues. Germline CDR1 is SGHRS and CDR2 is YFSETQ. V was shortened by 0 bases and J by 3 bases, with 13 bases between the two germline ends. The CDR3 nucleotides are TGCGCCAGCAGCTTGGCGGAGGGGTACAGCTACGAGCAGTACTTC. This gives the protein CASSLAEGYSYEQYF.

This clonotype was recorded a few times. The rearrangement uses TRBV18 and TRBJ1-1; D might be TRBD1 (5 bases). This CDR3 has 12 residues. Deletions cut 1 base from V and 7 bases from J, with 7 bases between. The V gene's germline CDR1 is KGHSH and CDR2 LQKENI. The CDR3 protein is CASSPQQGEAFF. The CDR3 DNA sequence: TGTGCCAGCTCACCACAGCAGGGTGAAGCTTTCTTT.

With regard to this clonotype: A much larger clone lies one base from this, so it may be a read error. The chain carries TRBV20-1 and TRBJ2-2, with TRBD2 matching 10 bases. Per germline, CDR1 DFQATT and CDR2 SNEGSKA (reference sequence). J gave up 0 bases and V 3 bases, and 4 bases lay outside the gene matches. This CDR3 is 16 amino acids long. CDR3 sequence reads: CSASRTSGANTGELFF. CDR3 nucleotide sequence: TGCAGTGCTAGTAGGACTAGCGGTGCGAACACCGGGGAGCTGTTTTTT.

At least ten counts were recorded for this clonotype. This chain links TRBV5-1 with TRBJ1-5, with TRBD1 as a possible D gene (6 bases). The CDR3 sequence is 15 residues long. V shed 4 bases and J shed 7 bases, with 18 bases lying between them. Germline V CDR1 and CDR2: SGHRS, YFSETQ. CDR3 DNA sequence: TGCGCCAGCAGCCCGTCGGACAGCATGGGGCAGCCCCAGCATTTT. As protein: CASSPSDSMGQPQHF.

As to this clonotype: A single base separates this from a much larger clone, so it may be a read error. The chain employs TRBV12-3 or TRBV12-4 and TRBJ1-6; D might be TRBD1 (5 bases). V was shortened by 6 bases and J by 3 bases, with 12 bases between the two germline ends. The CDR3 has 15 residues. The CDR3 is CASSYGGHYNSPLHF. In DNA, the CDR3 is TGTGCCAGCAGCTATGGGGGTCACTATAATTCACCCCTCCACTTT.

This clonotype has a count of ten or more. The chain employs TRBV7-8 and TRBJ1-2; possible D gene TRBD1, 6 bases. The V gene's germline CDR1 is SGHVS and CDR2 FQNEAQ. The CDR3 length is 15 residues. V lost 5 bases and J 0 bases, leaving 13 bases between the germline ends. This CDR3 is CASSLNRAANYGYTF. The CDR3 DNA is TGTGCCAGCAGCCTTAACAGGGCAGCTAACTATGGCTACACCTTC.